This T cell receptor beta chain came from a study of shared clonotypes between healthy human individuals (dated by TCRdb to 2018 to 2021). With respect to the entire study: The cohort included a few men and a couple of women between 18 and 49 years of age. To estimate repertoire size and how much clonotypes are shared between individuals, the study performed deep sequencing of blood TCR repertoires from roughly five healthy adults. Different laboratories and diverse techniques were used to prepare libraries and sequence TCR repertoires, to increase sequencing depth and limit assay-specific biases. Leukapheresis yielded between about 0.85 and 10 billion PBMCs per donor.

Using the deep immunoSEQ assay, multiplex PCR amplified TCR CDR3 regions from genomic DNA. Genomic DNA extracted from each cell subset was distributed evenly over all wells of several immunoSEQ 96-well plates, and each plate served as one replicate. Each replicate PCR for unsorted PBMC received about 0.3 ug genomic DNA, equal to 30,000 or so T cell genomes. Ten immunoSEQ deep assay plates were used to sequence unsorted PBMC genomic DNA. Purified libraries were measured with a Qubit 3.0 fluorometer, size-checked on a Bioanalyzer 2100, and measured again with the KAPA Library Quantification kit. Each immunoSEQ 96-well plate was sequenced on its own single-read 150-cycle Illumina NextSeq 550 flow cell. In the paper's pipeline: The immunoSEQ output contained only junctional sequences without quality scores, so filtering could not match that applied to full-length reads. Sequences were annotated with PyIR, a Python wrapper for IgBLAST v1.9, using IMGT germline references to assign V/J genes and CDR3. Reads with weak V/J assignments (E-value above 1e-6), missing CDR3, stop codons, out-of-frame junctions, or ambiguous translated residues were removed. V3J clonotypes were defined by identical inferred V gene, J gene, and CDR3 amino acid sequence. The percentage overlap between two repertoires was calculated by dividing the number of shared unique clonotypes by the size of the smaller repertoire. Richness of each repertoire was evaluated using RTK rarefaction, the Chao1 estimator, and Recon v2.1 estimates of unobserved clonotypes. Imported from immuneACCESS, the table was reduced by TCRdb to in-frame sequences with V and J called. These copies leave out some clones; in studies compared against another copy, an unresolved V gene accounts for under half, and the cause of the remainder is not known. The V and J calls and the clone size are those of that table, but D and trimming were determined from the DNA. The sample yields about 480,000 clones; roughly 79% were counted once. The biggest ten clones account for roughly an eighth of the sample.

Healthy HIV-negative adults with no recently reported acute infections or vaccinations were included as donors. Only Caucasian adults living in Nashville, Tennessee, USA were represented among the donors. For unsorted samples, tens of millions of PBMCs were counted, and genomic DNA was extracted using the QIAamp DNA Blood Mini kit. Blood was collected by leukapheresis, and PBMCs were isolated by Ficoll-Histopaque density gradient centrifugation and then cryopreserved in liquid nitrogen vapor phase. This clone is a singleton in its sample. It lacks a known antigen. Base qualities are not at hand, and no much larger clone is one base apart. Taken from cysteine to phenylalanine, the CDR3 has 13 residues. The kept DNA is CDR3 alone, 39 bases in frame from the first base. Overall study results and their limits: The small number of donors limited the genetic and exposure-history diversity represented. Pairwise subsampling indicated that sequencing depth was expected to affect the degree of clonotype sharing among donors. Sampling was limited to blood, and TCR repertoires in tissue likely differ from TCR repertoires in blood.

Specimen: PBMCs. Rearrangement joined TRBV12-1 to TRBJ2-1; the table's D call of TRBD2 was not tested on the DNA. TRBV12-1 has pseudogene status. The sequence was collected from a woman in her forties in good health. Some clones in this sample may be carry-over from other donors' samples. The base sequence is TGTGCCAGCAGCTGGCTAGCGATCAATGAGCAGTTCTTC. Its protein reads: CASSWLAINEQFF.